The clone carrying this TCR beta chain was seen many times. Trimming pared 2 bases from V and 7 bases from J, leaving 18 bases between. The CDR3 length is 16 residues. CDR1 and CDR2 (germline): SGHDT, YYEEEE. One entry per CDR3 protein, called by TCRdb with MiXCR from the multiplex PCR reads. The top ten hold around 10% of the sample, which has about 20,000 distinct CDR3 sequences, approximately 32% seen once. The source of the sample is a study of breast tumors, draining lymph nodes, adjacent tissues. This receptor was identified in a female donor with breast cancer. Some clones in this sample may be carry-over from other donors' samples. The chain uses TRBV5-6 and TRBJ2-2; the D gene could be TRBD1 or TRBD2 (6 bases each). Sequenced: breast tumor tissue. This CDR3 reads CASSFRSGAQDGELFF. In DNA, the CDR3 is TGTGCCAGCAGCTTTAGGTCGGGGGCACAGGACGGGGAGCTGTTTTTT.